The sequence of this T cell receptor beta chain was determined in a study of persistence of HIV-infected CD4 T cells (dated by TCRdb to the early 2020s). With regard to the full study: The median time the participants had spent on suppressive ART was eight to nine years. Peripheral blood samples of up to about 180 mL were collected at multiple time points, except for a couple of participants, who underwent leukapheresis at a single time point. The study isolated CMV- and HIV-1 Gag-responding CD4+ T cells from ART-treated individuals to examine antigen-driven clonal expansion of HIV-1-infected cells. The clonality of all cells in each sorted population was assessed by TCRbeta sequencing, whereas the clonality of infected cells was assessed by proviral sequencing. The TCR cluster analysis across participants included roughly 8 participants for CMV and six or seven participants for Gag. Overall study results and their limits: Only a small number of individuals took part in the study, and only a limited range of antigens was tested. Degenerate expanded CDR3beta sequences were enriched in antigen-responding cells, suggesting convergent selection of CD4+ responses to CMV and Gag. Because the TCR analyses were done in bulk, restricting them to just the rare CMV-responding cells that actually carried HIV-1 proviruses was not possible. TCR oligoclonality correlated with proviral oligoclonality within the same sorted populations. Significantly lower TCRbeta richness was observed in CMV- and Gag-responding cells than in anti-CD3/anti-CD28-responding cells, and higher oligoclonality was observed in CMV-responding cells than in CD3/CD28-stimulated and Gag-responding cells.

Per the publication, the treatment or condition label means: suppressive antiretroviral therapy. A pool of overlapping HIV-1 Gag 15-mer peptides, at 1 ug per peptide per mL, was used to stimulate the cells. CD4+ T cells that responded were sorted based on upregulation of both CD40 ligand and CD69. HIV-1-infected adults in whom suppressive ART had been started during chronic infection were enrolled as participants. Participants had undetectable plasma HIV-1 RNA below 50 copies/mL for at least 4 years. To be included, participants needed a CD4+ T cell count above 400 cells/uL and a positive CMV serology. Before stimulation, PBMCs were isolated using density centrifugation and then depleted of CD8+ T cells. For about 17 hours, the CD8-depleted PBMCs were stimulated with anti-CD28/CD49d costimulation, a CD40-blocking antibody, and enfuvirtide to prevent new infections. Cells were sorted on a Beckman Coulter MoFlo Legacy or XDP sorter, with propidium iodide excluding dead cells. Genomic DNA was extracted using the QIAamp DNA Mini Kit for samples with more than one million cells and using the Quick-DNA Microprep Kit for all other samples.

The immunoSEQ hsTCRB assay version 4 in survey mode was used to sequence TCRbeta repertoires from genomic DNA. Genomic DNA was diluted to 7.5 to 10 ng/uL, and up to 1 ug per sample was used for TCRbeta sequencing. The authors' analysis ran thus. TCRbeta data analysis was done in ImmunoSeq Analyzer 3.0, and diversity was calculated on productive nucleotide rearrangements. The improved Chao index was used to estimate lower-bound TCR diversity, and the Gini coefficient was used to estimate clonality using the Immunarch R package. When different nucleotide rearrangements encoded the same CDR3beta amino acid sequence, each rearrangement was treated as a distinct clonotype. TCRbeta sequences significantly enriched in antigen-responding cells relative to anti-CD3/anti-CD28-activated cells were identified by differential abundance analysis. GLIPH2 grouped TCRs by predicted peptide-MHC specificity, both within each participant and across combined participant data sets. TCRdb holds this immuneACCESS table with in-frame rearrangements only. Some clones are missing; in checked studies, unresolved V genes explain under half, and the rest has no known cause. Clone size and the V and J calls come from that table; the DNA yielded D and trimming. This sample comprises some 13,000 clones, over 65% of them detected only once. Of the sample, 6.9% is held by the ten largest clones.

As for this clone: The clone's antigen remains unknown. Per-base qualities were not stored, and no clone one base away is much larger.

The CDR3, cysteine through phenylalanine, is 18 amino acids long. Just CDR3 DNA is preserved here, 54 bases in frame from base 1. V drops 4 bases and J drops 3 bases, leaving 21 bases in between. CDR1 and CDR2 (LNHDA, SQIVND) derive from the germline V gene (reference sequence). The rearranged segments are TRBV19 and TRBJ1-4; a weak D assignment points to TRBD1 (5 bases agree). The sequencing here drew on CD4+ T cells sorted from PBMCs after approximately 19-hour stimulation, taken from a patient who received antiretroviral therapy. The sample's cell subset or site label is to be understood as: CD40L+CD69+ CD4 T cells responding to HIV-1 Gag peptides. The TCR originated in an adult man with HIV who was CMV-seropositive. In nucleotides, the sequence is TGTGCCAGTAGTAAAAGAGGGAAAGTGGACAATTCTAATGAAAAACTGTTTTTT. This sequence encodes CASSKRGKVDNSNEKLFF.